Presented here are 11 T cell receptor beta chains from one specimen sequenced in a study of T cell repertoires in cytomegalovirus infection. The antigens of these receptors remain unknown. Via MiXCR, TCRdb re-called the reads, giving one row per CDR3 protein. The repertoire consists of around 750,000 distinct CDR3 sequences, with roughly 33% occurring once and the leading ten covering under 15%. The specimen was cultured CD8+ T cells from PBMCs, collected from culture after CMV antigen stimulation. The receptors were gathered from a human donor in good health (CMV status not recorded). Some clones in this sample may be carry-over from other donors' samples.

The chain couples TRBV6-1 to TRBJ2-7; perhaps TRBD2 as D (6 bases). In germline, CDR1 is MNHNS, CDR2 SASEGT. The CDR3 covers 13 residues. Trimming removed 4 bases at V and 6 bases at J, with 13 bases between. In DNA form, the CDR3 reads TGTGCCAGCAGTGCCGGGGGTCGTTTCGAGCAGTACTTC. It is translated as CASSAGGRFEQYF.

The V gene is TRBV29-1, the J gene TRBJ1-2; a weak D match, TRBD1 (5 bases). This CDR3 is 15 amino acids long. Germline lookup yields CDR1 SQVTM and CDR2 ANQGSEA. Trimming took off 5 bases at V and 0 bases at J, with 16 bases between the two ends. CDR3 in DNA: TGCAGCGTTTTTGGGGCTACCCCTTCTAACTATGGCTACACCTTC. It encodes CSVFGATPSNYGYTF.

The chain has TRBV10-1 and TRBJ2-2; TRBD1 might be the D (6 bases). From germline, CDR1 is WNHNN and CDR2 SYGVQD (reference sequence). V was shortened by 6 bases and J by 4 bases, with 9 bases between the two germline ends. The CDR3 runs to 13 residues. The CDR3 DNA follows: TGCGCCAGCAGGGACAGTGCCACCGGGGAGCTGTTTTTT. Translation gives CASRDSATGELFF.

The rearrangement links TRBV6-5 to TRBJ2-1; 8 nucleotides line up with TRBD2. Germline assignment: CDR1 MNHEY and CDR2 SVGAGI. The CDR3 is 16 residues long. With V trimmed by 2 bases and J by 11 bases, 14 bases remained unmatched. CDR3 in amino acids: CASSYPSSGGQVKQFF. The CDR3 coding sequence is TGTGCCAGCAGTTACCCATCTTCGGGGGGGCAGGTTAAGCAGTTCTTC.

Only a few counts were recorded for this clonotype. The chain's CDR3 is CASSLAGGQRGANVLTF. CDR3 DNA: TGTGCCAGCAGCTTAGCGGGGGGGCAAAGAGGGGCCAACGTCCTGACTTTC. The chain is built from TRBV7-8 and TRBJ2-6; tentative D call: TRBD2 (7 bases). The CDR3 loop spans 17 amino acids. The V and J ends lost 0 bases and 4 bases respectively, with 13 bases between them. Germline V gene sequence: CDR1 SGHVS, CDR2 FQNEAQ.

This sequence joins TRBV4-2 and TRBJ2-7, with TRBD1 identical over 10 bases. This CDR3 has 19 amino acids. Germline CDR1 and CDR2: LGHNA and YNFKEQ. The V gene end was trimmed by 3 bases and the J gene end by 5 bases; junction bases not matched to a gene: 19. The CDR3 region is CASSHPQTGGESAGDEQYV. The DNA for the CDR3 is TGTGCCAGCAGCCACCCCCAGACAGGGGGCGAGTCAGCTGGGGACGAGCAGTACGTC.

This clonotype was observed a handful of times. The chain combines TRBV2 with TRBJ2-5; TRBD1 or TRBD2 may be the D gene (5 bases each). The CDR3 has 19 amino acids. CDR1 is SNHLY, CDR2 FYNNEI, per germline. V was pared by 3 bases and J by 0 bases, with 23 bases between. The CDR3: CASSDPAGKDYAYQETQYF. Here the CDR3 DNA reads TGTGCCAGCAGTGATCCGGCAGGGAAAGACTACGCTTACCAAGAGACCCAGTACTTC.

This clonotype was observed at least ten times. This sequence joins TRBV7-2 and TRBJ1-2; TRBD1 agrees at 7 bases. Germline CDR1 is SGHTA and CDR2 is FQGNSA. V dropped 5 bases and J dropped 8; count of bases not matched to a gene: 14. The CDR3 is 15 residues long. The DNA for the CDR3 is TGTGCCAGCAGCGAACCCGGGACAGTCACGGAGGGCTACACCTTC. Its translation is CASSEPGTVTEGYTF.

This clonotype was recorded at least ten times. This chain joins TRBV7-2 and TRBJ2-1; D perhaps matches TRBD2 (6 bases). Germline V CDR1 and CDR2: SGHTA, FQGNSA. The ends were cut back, 4 bases at V and 0 bases at J, with 13 bases in the middle. This CDR3 is built from 16 residues. CDR3 residues: CASSSVEGSSYNEQFF. In nucleotides, the CDR3 is TGTGCCAGCAGCTCAGTGGAGGGAAGCTCCTACAATGAGCAGTTCTTC. The entire variable domain, with the rest obtained from reference TRBV7-2 and TRBJ2-1, is as follows: GAGVSQSPSNKVTEKGKDVELRCDPISGHTALYWYRQSLGQGLEFLIYFQGNSAPDKSGLPSDRFSAERTGGSVSTLTIQRTQQEDSAVYLCASSSVEGSSYNEQFFGPGTRLTVL.

This clonotype was picked up many times. The chain carries TRBV12-3 or TRBV12-4 and TRBJ1-4; 9 bases match TRBD1. V shed 4 bases and J 8 bases; nucleotides not matched to a gene: 8. The CDR3 length is 15 residues. In nucleotides, the CDR3 is TGTGCCAGCAGTTCAACCGGGACAGGGAACGAAAAACTGTTTTTT. The encoded protein is CASSSTGTGNEKLFF.

The V gene is TRBV11-2, the J gene TRBJ2-1; 9 positions match TRBD2. Germline V CDR1 and CDR2: SGHAT, FQNNGV. V was clipped by 1 base and J by 8 bases; unmatched bases: 6. The CDR3 contains 15 residues. The CDR3 here is CASSLGGGASDEQFF. As DNA, the CDR3 is TGTGCCAGCAGCTTAGGCGGGGGGGCAAGCGATGAGCAGTTCTTC.